Listed here are 8 T cell receptor beta chains from one sample, sequenced in a study of blood T cell repertoires in COVID-19. The data were produced by immunoSEQ multiplex PCR, yet TCRdb's version contains in-frame clones alone and is incomplete. The sample contains about 330,000 clones, about 87% of which appear only once. The source material was PBMCs or T cells enriched from blood (not recorded which). The receptors come from a man aged 25-45 years who had recovered from COVID-19.

The chain has TRBV28 and TRBJ1-1; no clear D. The CDR3 runs 13 residues. In germline, CDR1 is MDHEN, CDR2 SYDVKM. The germline V and J ends were trimmed by 3 bases and 7 bases, with 12 bases remaining between them. The CDR3 DNA reads as TGTGCCAGCAGTTTTTCTGGAGCCTATGAAGCTTTCTTT. It yields the protein CASSFSGAYEAFF.

The genes are TRBV12-5 and TRBJ1-6; D is possibly TRBD1 (5 bases). The CDR3 length is 16 residues. Germline CDR1 reads LGHNT; CDR2 reads FRNRAP. V lost 6 bases and J 7 bases, leaving 19 bases between the germline ends. CDR3 protein: CASGSLDQGRNSPLHF. In DNA, the CDR3 is TGTGCTAGTGGGTCATTGGACCAGGGAAGAAATTCACCCCTCCACTTT.

The rearrangement joins TRBV6-5 to TRBJ1-1; maybe TRBD1 (5 bases). Trimming left V 0 bases short and J 6 bases short, with 14 bases between. This CDR3 contains 15 residues. Per germline, CDR1 MNHEY and CDR2 SVGAGI. DNA of the CDR3: TGTGCCAGCAGTTACTCGGCAGCCCACAGGCCTGAAGCTTTCTTT. This translates into CASSYSAAHRPEAFF.

This sequence joins TRBV7-9 and TRBJ2-1; 8 bases align to TRBD1. This CDR3 spans 13 amino acids. Germline V lookup: CDR1 SEHNR, CDR2 FQNEAQ (reference sequence). With V trimmed by 2 bases and J by 14 bases, 8 bases remained unmatched. CDR3 in amino acids: CASSLPQTGVEFF. Here the CDR3 DNA reads TGTGCCAGCAGCTTACCCCAGACAGGGGTGGAGTTCTTC.

CDR3 DNA: TGCGCCAGCAGCCGAGCGGGGTCCTACAATGAGCAGTTCTTC. This sequence encodes CASSRAGSYNEQFF. The chain couples TRBV5-1 to TRBJ2-1; 7 nucleotides align to TRBD2. Germline CDR1 and CDR2: SGHRS and YFSETQ. V lost 4 bases to trimming and J lost 1 base; unmatched junction nucleotides: 2. The CDR3 extends over 14 amino acids.

As for this clone: The same CDR3 can be traced to other DNA sequences in this sample. V usage is TRBV18 and J usage is TRBJ1-6; no clear D. CDR1 and CDR2 from the germline V gene are KGHSH and LQKENI. This CDR3 region has 13 residues. The germline V and J ends were trimmed by 3 bases and 7 bases, with 7 bases remaining between them. The CDR3, as DNA: TGTGCCAGCTCACCGAGCAGGAATTCACCCCTCCACTTT. Translated: CASSPSRNSPLHF.

J is TRBJ1-2 and V is TRBV27; 9 bases are a match to TRBD1. With 0 bases clipped from V and 8 bases from J, the junction kept 7 bases outside the gene matches. The length of the CDR3 is 15 residues. CDR1 and CDR2 (germline): MNHEY, SMNVEV (reference sequence). The CDR3 DNA sequence: TGTGCCAGCAGTTTATCGATAAACAGGGGGCTCGGCTACACCTTC. Translated, it gives CASSLSINRGLGYTF.

The rearrangement joins TRBV13 to TRBJ2-4; tentatively, D is TRBD2 (6 bases). V was shortened by 3 bases and J by 3 bases, with 9 bases between the two germline ends. The CDR3 is 14 residues long. The germline V gene has CDR1 PRHDT and CDR2 FYEKMQ (reference sequence). Here the CDR3 DNA reads TGTGCCAGCAGCTTCGGGGGTTTCAAAAACATTCAGTACTTC. Protein sequence: CASSFGGFKNIQYF.